The clone carrying this T cell receptor (beta chain) was found many times. As yet, its antigen is unknown. In germline, CDR1 is LGHNA, CDR2 YNFKEQ. V lost 2 bases and J 1 base, leaving 17 bases between the germline ends. The CDR3 spans 17 residues. Time point of the sample: patch test 2, 6 weeks after DPC sensitization. Treatment in this sample: therapeutic diphenylcyclopropenone sensitization with weekly scalp DPC. Non-pregnant alopecia patients aged 18 to 70, suitable for DPC therapy. TCRdb ran MiXCR on the RACE reads and lists one entry per CDR3 protein. This table has about 350,000 distinct CDR3 sequences, more than 5% appearing once. The data are from a study of human T cells and chemical hapten exposure. As for the study in general: Skin on the upper inner arm, roughly 2 cm by roughly 2 cm in size, was sensitized with 2% DPC. DPC (0.01%) was patch tested on the upper back and read at 6 days.

Whole-study results and caveats: Expanded TCRs formed significantly more large CDR3 similarity clusters than controls.

The rearrangement links TRBV4-2 to TRBJ1-1; D is ambiguous. The sequencing used whole blood, collected in connection with sensitization to the hapten diphenylcyclopropenone (DPC). This TCR came from a young woman with alopecia areata. Some clones in this sample may be carry-over from other donors' samples. The CDR3: CASSQNIMTYPNTEAFF. CDR3 sequence (DNA): TGTGCCAGCAGCCAAAACATTATGACGTACCCGAACACTGAAGCTTTCTTT.